This T cell receptor beta chain emerged from a study of identical twins. TCRdb re-called the 5' RACE reads with MiXCR, one entry per CDR3 protein. The profile shows 300,000 to 400,000 distinct CDR3 sequences, about 12% of them singletons. The CDR3 contains 17 residues. CDR1 is LGHDT and CDR2 is YNNKEL in the germline V gene (reference sequence). V was cut by 7 bases and J by 4 bases, with 23 bases left in between. This sample also belongs to another study, concerning yellow fever vaccine responses in identical twins.

V gene TRBV3-1 combines with J gene TRBJ2-1; possibly TRBD2 for D (5 bases). The sequence was obtained from a woman aged 18-29 years in good health. The specimen sequenced was CD8+ T cells sorted from blood. The CDR3 DNA is TGTGCCAGCACCAAAGGAGTGGGAAGCGGCCGGTACAATGAGCAGTTCTTC. It encodes CASTKGVGSGRYNEQFF.